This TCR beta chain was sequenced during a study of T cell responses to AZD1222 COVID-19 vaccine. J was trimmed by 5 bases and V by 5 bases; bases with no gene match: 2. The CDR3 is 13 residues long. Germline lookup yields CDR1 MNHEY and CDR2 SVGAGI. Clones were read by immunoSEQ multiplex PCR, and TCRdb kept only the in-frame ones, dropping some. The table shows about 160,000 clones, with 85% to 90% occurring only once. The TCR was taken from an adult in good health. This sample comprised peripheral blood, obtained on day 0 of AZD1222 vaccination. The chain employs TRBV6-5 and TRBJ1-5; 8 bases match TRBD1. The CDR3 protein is CASSPQGDQPQHF. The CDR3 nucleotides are TGTGCCAGCAGTCCACAGGGGGATCAGCCCCAGCATTTT.